This T cell receptor beta chain originates from a study of T cells expressing NK-cell markers. Study in general: One of the eight sequenced donors was seronegative, whereas the other seven were HCMV-seropositive.

Study-wide points: Each of six donors carried dominant NKG2C+ clonotypes accounting for about 1.0-8% of CD8+ T cells. Leadership of the CD3+CD56-NKG2C+ fraction also belonged to these clonotypes in four donors.

For TCR beta, cDNA was produced by 5'RACE template switching with UMIs. Following a re-call of the 5' RACE reads, TCRdb has one entry per CDR3 protein and lacks DNA. Here the sample table reports about 300,000 distinct CDR3 sequences. The CDR3 has 17 residues. In germline, CDR1 is SGHAT, CDR2 FQDESV (reference sequence). In the case of this clonotype: Its target is unknown.

The sequence came from a woman between 18 and 70 years old in good health. Sequencing was carried out using blood T cells: a sorted CD56 or NKG2C T cell subset, CD4+ or CD8+ T cells, or bulk PBMC T cells (not recorded which). The V gene is TRBV11-1, the J gene TRBJ2-3; TCRdb's D gene call, TRBD2, goes unchecked for lack of DNA. The CDR3 sequence: CASSLLTSGASTDTQYF. The full variable domain, completed using reference TRBV11-1 and TRBJ2-3, is EAEVAQSPRYKITEKSQAVAFWCDPISGHATLYWYRQILGQGPELLVQFQDESVVDDSQLPKDRFSAERLKGVDSTLKIQPAELGDSAMYLCASSLLTSGASTDTQYFGPGTRLTVL.